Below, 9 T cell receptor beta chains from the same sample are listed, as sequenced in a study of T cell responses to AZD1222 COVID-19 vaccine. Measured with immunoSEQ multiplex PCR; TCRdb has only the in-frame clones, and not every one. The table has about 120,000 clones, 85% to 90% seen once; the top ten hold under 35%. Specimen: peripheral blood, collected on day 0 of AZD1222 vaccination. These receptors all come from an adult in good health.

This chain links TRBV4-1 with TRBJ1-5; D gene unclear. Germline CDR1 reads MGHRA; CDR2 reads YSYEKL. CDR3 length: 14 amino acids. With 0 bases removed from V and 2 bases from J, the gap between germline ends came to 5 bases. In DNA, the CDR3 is TGCGCCAGCAGCCAAGATCGGGGCAATCAGCCCCAGCATTTT. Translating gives CASSQDRGNQPQHF.

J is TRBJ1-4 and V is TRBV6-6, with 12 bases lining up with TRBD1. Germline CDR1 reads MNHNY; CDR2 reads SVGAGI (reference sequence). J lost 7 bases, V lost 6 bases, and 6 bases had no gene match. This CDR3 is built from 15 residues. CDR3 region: CASRTGQGAFEKLFF. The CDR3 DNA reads TGTGCCAGCAGAACGGGACAGGGGGCTTTTGAAAAACTGTTTTTT.

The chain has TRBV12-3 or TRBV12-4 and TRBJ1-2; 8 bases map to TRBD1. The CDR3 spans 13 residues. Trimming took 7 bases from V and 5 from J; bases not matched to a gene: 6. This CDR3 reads CASTDGQGYGYTF. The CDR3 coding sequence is TGTGCCAGCACTGACGGACAGGGATATGGCTACACCTTC.

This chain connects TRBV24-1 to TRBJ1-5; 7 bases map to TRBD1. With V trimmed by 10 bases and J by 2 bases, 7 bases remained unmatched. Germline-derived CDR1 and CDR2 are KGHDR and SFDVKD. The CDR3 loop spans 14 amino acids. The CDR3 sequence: CATGGGSGNQPQHF. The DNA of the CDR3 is TGTGCCACGGGAGGGGGCTCTGGCAATCAGCCCCAGCATTTT.

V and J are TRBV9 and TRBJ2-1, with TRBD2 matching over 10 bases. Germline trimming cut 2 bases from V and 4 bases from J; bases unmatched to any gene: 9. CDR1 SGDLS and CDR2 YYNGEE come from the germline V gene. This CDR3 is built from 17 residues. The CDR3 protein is CASSVRTSGASYNEQFF. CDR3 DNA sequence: TGTGCCAGCAGCGTCCGGACTAGCGGAGCGAGTTACAATGAGCAGTTCTTC.

The CDR3 DNA is TGTGCCAGCAGCAGAGAATTCAGCTCCTATAATTCACCCCTCCACTTT. This sequence encodes CASSREFSSYNSPLHF. The rearrangement joins TRBV9 to TRBJ1-6; no reliable D call. The CDR3 has 16 residues. Germline V gene data show CDR1 as SGDLS and CDR2 as YYNGEE. With 4 bases removed from V and 0 bases from J, the gap between germline ends came to 11 bases.

The CDR3 sequence: CASNMGGPPDYNEQFF. As DNA, the CDR3 is TGCGCCAGCAACATGGGGGGGCCGCCGGACTACAATGAGCAGTTCTTC. The chain carries TRBV23-1 and TRBJ2-1, with D possibly being TRBD2 (7 bases). TRBV23-1 belongs to the ORF category, with a function that is uncertain. V gave up 7 bases and J gave up 3 bases, with 19 bases separating them. The CDR3 is made up of 16 amino acids.

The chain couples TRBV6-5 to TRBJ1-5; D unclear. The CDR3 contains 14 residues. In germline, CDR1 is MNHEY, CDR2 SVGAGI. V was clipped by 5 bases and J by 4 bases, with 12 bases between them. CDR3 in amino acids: CASSTQDRNQPQHF. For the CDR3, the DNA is TGTGCCAGCAGTACCCAGGATAGGAATCAGCCCCAGCATTTT.

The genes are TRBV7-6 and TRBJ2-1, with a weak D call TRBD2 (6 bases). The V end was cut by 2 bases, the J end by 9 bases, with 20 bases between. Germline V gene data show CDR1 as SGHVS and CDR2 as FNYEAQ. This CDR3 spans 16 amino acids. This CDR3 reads CASSLRSIQIGGEQFF. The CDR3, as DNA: TGTGCCAGCAGCTTACGAAGCATCCAAATCGGGGGTGAGCAGTTCTTC.